Following are 27 T cell receptor beta chains from one sample sequenced in a study of blood T cell repertoires in COVID-19. Clones were read by immunoSEQ multiplex PCR, and TCRdb kept only the in-frame ones, dropping some. The table shows some 48,000 clones, with about 85% occurring only once. Sequenced: peripheral blood. The receptors were gathered from a woman aged 55-75 years with acute or convalescent COVID-19.

This chain joins TRBV5-6 and TRBJ1-5; 8 bases fit TRBD1. The CDR3 runs 14 residues. Germline CDR1 is SGHDT and CDR2 is YYEEEE. V lost 2 bases and J lost 7; bases outside the gene matches: 5. This CDR3 is CASSFQGAFQPQHF. The CDR3 DNA sequence: TGTGCCAGCAGCTTTCAGGGGGCCTTCCAGCCCCAGCATTTT.

The chain couples TRBV9 to TRBJ1-2, with no clear D. CDR1 is SGDLS, CDR2 YYNGEE, per germline. The CDR3 runs 19 residues. V was pared by 0 bases and J by 5 bases, with 26 bases between. CDR3 amino acids: CASSVASRPASAPEYGYTF. CDR3 nucleotides: TGTGCCAGCAGCGTAGCCTCCAGACCGGCCAGCGCCCCTGAATATGGCTACACCTTC.

The chain recombines TRBV12-3 or TRBV12-4 with TRBJ2-3; 7 bases are a match to TRBD1. V dropped 6 bases and J dropped 2; count of bases not matched to a gene: 2. This CDR3 spans 13 amino acids. The DNA of the CDR3 is TGTGCCAGCAGGGGACAGAACACAGATACGCAGTATTTT. Amino acid sequence: CASRGQNTDTQYF.

The chain is built from TRBV11-3 and TRBJ2-5; 9 bases are shared with TRBD1. Germline V lookup: CDR1 SGHNT, CDR2 YENEEA. CDR3 size: 14 residues. V dropped 5 bases and J dropped 3; count of bases not matched to a gene: 4. CDR3: CASSRDRVEETQYF. The CDR3 region has the DNA TGTGCCAGCAGCCGGGACAGGGTGGAAGAGACCCAGTACTTC.

The V gene is TRBV7-7, the J gene TRBJ2-2; weak D call: TRBD1 (5 bases). This CDR3 spans 16 amino acids. Germline V gene data show CDR1 as SSHAT and CDR2 as FNYEAQ (reference sequence). V lost 5 bases, J lost 4 bases, and 17 bases lay in between. DNA for the CDR3: TGTGCCAGCAGCCCCGGATCTATTAGGGGCACCGGGGAGCTGTTTTTT. This translates into CASSPGSIRGTGELFF. Complete variable domain (other parts from reference TRBV7-7 and TRBJ2-2): GAGVSQSPRYKVTKRGQDVTLRCDPISSHATLYWYQQALGQGPEFLTYFNYEAQPDKSGLPSDRFSAERPEGSISTLTIQRTEQRDSAMYRCASSPGSIRGTGELFFGEGSRLTVL.

This clone was found a few times. The V gene is TRBV13, the J gene TRBJ1-1; no clear D gene. The V and J ends lost 5 bases and 4 bases respectively, with 8 bases between them. CDR3 size: 12 residues. Germline-derived CDR1 and CDR2 are PRHDT and FYEKMQ (reference sequence). The CDR3 sequence is CASSVSVTEAFF. The CDR3 nucleotides read TGTGCCAGCAGCGTCTCGGTCACTGAAGCTTTCTTT.

This sequence joins TRBV6-5 and TRBJ1-2; TRBD1 aligns across 7 bases. Per germline, CDR1 MNHEY and CDR2 SVGAGI. V was clipped by 4 bases and J by 7 bases; unmatched bases: 12. The CDR3 extends over 15 amino acids. The CDR3 is CASSSTTSGGRGYTF. The CDR3, as DNA: TGTGCCAGCAGTTCGACCACTTCAGGGGGGCGTGGCTACACCTTC.

The chain joins TRBV7-9 to TRBJ2-7; 11 bases align to TRBD2. CDR1 and CDR2 (germline): SEHNR, FQNEAQ (reference sequence). The V and J ends lost 4 bases and 0 bases, in that order; junction bases with no gene match: 5. This CDR3 comprises 16 residues. In DNA form, the CDR3 reads TGTGCCAGCAGCTCTGGTAGCGGGAGGGTCTCCTACGAGCAGTACTTC. As protein: CASSSGSGRVSYEQYF.

The chain couples TRBV4-2 to TRBJ1-2; D is uncertain. CDR3 length: 14 residues. Germline loops: CDR1 LGHNA, CDR2 YNFKEQ. The V end lost 4 bases, the J end lost 8 bases, and 17 bases lay between the germline ends. The CDR3 coding sequence is TGTGCCAGCAGCCCAAGCGCCCAAAGTGGGGGCTACACCTTC. Amino acid sequence: CASSPSAQSGGYTF.

The count of this clone is one. The chain carries TRBV3-1 (or the pseudogene TRBV3-2) and TRBJ1-2, with D possibly matching TRBD1 (6 bases). The CDR3 covers 15 residues. Trimming stripped 4 bases from V and 8 bases from J, with 20 bases between. CDR1 is LGHDT, CDR2 YNNKEL, per germline (reference sequence). CDR3 DNA sequence: TGTGCCAGCAGCCTTTCGGGACAACCCAGGTGGGGCTACACCTTC. Translation: CASSLSGQPRWGYTF.

This chain links TRBV6-5 with TRBJ1-3; no reliable D call. Germline V CDR1 and CDR2: MNHEY, SVGAGI. The CDR3 contains 12 residues. V lost 7 bases to trimming and J lost 0 bases, with 4 bases between them. CDR3 sequence reads: CASISSGNTIYF. The CDR3 DNA sequence: TGTGCCAGCATCAGCTCTGGAAACACCATATATTTT.

The V gene is TRBV2, the J gene TRBJ1-2; 9 bases agree with TRBD1. There are 14 residues in the CDR3. Germline V gives CDR1 SNHLY, CDR2 FYNNEI. With 6 bases clipped from V and 5 bases from J, the junction kept 7 bases outside the gene matches. In DNA form, the CDR3 reads TGTGCCAGCAGGGGGACAGGGATGTGGTATGGCTACACCTTC. Protein sequence: CASRGTGMWYGYTF.

V and J are TRBV12-3 or TRBV12-4 and TRBJ1-6; weak D call: TRBD1 (6 bases). V was clipped by 1 base and J by 8 bases, with 6 bases between them. This CDR3 has 13 residues. The DNA for the CDR3 is TGTGCCAGCAGTTTAGGGGGGCATTCACCCCTCCACTTT. Amino acids: CASSLGGHSPLHF.

This chain connects TRBV6-2 or TRBV6-3 to TRBJ2-7; D perhaps matches TRBD1 (5 bases). The CDR3 is made up of 14 amino acids. With 6 bases removed from V and 7 bases from J, the gap between germline ends came to 19 bases. Germline assignment: CDR1 MNHEY and CDR2 SVGEGT. The CDR3 spells CASSAPPWGQEQYF. The DNA of the CDR3 is TGTGCCAGCAGCGCCCCTCCTTGGGGCCAAGAGCAGTACTTC.

The V and J genes are TRBV7-2 and TRBJ2-7; D call uncertain. The CDR3 is 12 residues long. Germline V gene sequence: CDR1 SGHTA, CDR2 FQGNSA. Deletions cut 1 base from V and 5 bases from J, with 6 bases between. CDR3 sequence: CASSLVTDEQYF. As DNA, the CDR3 is TGTGCCAGCAGCTTAGTGACTGACGAGCAGTACTTC.

This rearrangement joins TRBV6-5 to TRBJ1-5, with D perhaps TRBD1 (6 bases). Germline loops: CDR1 MNHEY, CDR2 SVGAGI. Trimming shortened V by 6 bases and J by 4 bases, and 16 bases separated the two germline ends. This CDR3 comprises 15 residues. This CDR3 reads CASSLTGLENQPQHF. CDR3 in DNA: TGTGCCAGCAGCTTGACAGGCCTAGAGAATCAGCCCCAGCATTTT.

The sample holds a few counts of this clone. The CDR3 DNA follows: TGTGCCAGCAGCTTAGGGAGTCAAGAGACCCAGTACTTC. It specifies CASSLGSQETQYF. The chain couples TRBV5-4 to TRBJ2-5, with D perhaps TRBD2 (5 bases). Germline V gene lookup returns CDR1 SGHNT and CDR2 YYREEE (reference sequence). V was clipped by 2 bases and J by 2 bases, with 7 bases between them. CDR3 size: 13 residues.

The J gene is TRBJ2-1, the V gene TRBV29-1; D may be TRBD1 (6 bases). The CDR3 sequence is 12 residues long. The germline CDR1 and CDR2 sequences are SQVTM and ANQGSEA. The germline V and J ends were trimmed by 6 bases and 9 bases, with 15 bases remaining between them. CDR3 sequence reads: CSVSRGFSEQFF. The DNA for the CDR3 is TGCAGCGTCTCGAGGGGGTTTAGTGAGCAGTTCTTC.

By sample share, this clone is medium-sized. The CDR3 loop is CASSYETGGVKTGELFF. In DNA, the CDR3 is TGTGCCAGCAGTTACGAAACAGGGGGAGTGAAGACCGGGGAGCTGTTTTTT. The chain links TRBV6-2 or TRBV6-3 to TRBJ2-2, with 8 bases aligning to TRBD1. Germline CDR1 and CDR2: MNHEY and SVGEGT. The CDR3 spans 17 residues. After removal of 2 bases from V and 5 bases from J, the junction contained 10 bases not matched to a gene.

CDR3 DNA sequence: TGTGCCAGCAGCCAAGAGCCCAGCGGGAGAAGGAAGTTCTTC. The encoded protein is CASSQEPSGRRKFF. The chain is built from TRBV3-1 (or the pseudogene TRBV3-2) and TRBJ2-1; 8 bases align to TRBD2. Germline values: CDR1 LGHDT, CDR2 YNNKEL (reference sequence). V gave up 0 bases and J gave up 14 bases; unmatched junction bases: 9. The CDR3 runs to 14 residues.

This clone has just a few counts. The CDR3 DNA is TGTGCCAGCAGCACTAGACAGGGGAACACTGAAGCTTTCTTT. Translating gives CASSTRQGNTEAFF. The rearrangement links TRBV7-8 to TRBJ1-1; TRBD1 matches 7 bases. V trimming: 5 bases; J trimming: 1 base; junction bases outside the gene matches: 4. Germline CDR1 and CDR2: SGHVS and FQNEAQ. This CDR3 is built from 14 residues.

The gene calls are TRBV3-1 (or the pseudogene TRBV3-2) and TRBJ2-3; 8 bases are a match to TRBD2. The length of the CDR3 is 14 residues. Trimming removed 4 bases from V and 3 bases from J; junction bases left unmatched: 3. CDR1 and CDR2 from the germline V gene are LGHDT and YNNKEL (reference sequence). CDR3 nucleotides: TGTGCCAGCAGCCCCGGGGGGGGGACAGATACGCAGTATTTT. It translates to CASSPGGGTDTQYF.

This chain uses TRBV5-1 with TRBJ1-6, with D possibly matching TRBD1 (5 bases). CDR3 length equals 15 residues. CDR1 and CDR2 from the germline V gene are SGHRS and YFSETQ. Trimming took 4 bases from V and 10 from J, leaving 18 bases between them. The CDR3 region has the DNA TGCGCCAGCAGCCCGGACACGGGGGTTCGGTCACCCCTCCACTTT. This gives the protein CASSPDTGVRSPLHF.

V and J are TRBV7-2 and TRBJ2-5, with D maybe TRBD1 (6 bases). The CDR3 spans 14 residues. Germline CDR1 reads SGHTA; CDR2 reads FQGNSA. Trimming stripped 4 bases from V and 6 bases from J, with 15 bases between. Written as DNA, the CDR3 is TGTGCCAGCAGCTCAACAGGGTGGGGAAAGACCCAGTACTTC. As protein: CASSSTGWGKTQYF. The full variable domain, in which reference TRBV7-2 and TRBJ2-5 provide the parts outside the CDR3, is GAGVSQSPSNKVTEKGKDVELRCDPISGHTALYWYRQSLGQGLEFLIYFQGNSAPDKSGLPSDRFSAERTGGSVSTLTIQRTQQEDSAVYLCASSSTGWGKTQYFGPGTRLLVL.

A remark on this clone: Different DNA sequences within this sample yield the same CDR3. This chain uses TRBV7-9 with TRBJ1-4; the D gene is possibly TRBD1 (6 bases). CDR3 size: 15 residues. V gave up 5 bases and J gave up 5 bases, with 15 bases separating them. CDR1 is SEHNR and CDR2 is FQNEAQ in the germline V gene (reference sequence). The chain's CDR3 is CASSPPGRGNEKLFF. CDR3 coding DNA: TGTGCCAGCAGCCCGCCGGGTAGGGGGAATGAAAAACTGTTTTTT.

V and J are TRBV5-4 and TRBJ2-5; D possibly corresponds to TRBD1 (7 bases). This CDR3 has 16 amino acids. Trimming removed 0 bases at V and 2 bases at J, with 14 bases between. Germline CDR1 is SGHNT and CDR2 is YYREEE (reference sequence). The CDR3 sequence: CASSLAGGQSQETQYF. The CDR3 nucleotides read TGTGCCAGCAGCTTGGCCGGGGGACAGTCACAAGAGACCCAGTACTTC.

The chain links TRBV4-1 to TRBJ1-6, with TRBD1 as a possible D gene (5 bases). There are 16 residues in the CDR3. In germline, CDR1 is MGHRA, CDR2 YSYEKL. V dropped 3 bases and J dropped 7 bases, with 16 bases sitting between them. This CDR3 is CASSHSGRGENSPLHF. DNA of the CDR3: TGCGCCAGCAGCCATTCGGGGAGGGGAGAGAATTCACCCCTCCACTTT.